This TCR beta chain was documented in a study of T-cell memory formation after mild COVID-19 (dated by TCRdb to 2020 to 2022). With respect to the entire study: Most TCR sequence clusters were specific to one of the two donors. T-cell clones expanding and contracting after mild COVID-19 in two donors were tracked by longitudinal TCRalpha and TCRbeta repertoire sequencing. The cohort comprised two young, previously healthy adult volunteers, one female and one male. General conclusions and limits of the study: Some responding clones were detected in pre-infection memory, which suggested that pre-existing cross-reactive memory T cells had joined the SARS-CoV-2 response. Balanced CD4/CD8 phenotypes were observed for clones contracting from day 15 to 85, whereas a bias towards CD4+ was observed for a second wave of clones expanding from day 15 to 37. Only two mild cases were covered in the study, and larger cohorts including severe cases with pre-infection samples were considered necessary. Contracting CD4+ clones appeared mostly in the CM and EM memory subsets, whereas CD8+ clones were enriched in EMRA. SARS-CoV-2 specificity was not confirmed for the second-wave clones peaking on day 37.

PBMCs were isolated by Ficoll-Paque density gradient centrifugation. The instrument given in TCRdb is Illumina NovaSeq 6000. TCRalpha and TCRbeta cDNA libraries were built by 5'RACE with constant-segment primers, adding sample barcodes and unique molecular identifiers. RNA was extracted from every sample with Trizol reagent. The libraries were amplified in two PCR steps, and the second step added a second sample barcode and Illumina TruSeq adapters. The libraries were sequenced on an Illumina NovaSeq using 2 x 150 bp paired-end reads. The study's own analysis went as follows. Demultiplexing of reads and collapsing into UMI-guided consensus sequences were performed with migec v1.2.7. Using mixcr v2.1.11, UMI consensuses were aligned to TRA and TRB V and J templates and then assembled into clonotypes. Expanded or contracted clonotypes were those called significant by both edgeR and NoisET, with noise models trained on biological replicates. edgeR calls used a false discovery rate-adjusted p below 0.01 and a log2 fold-change threshold of 1. As an exploratory analysis of dynamics, max-normalized trajectories of the 1000 most abundant clonotypes were examined by PCA with hierarchical clustering. Separately sequenced CD4+ and CD8+ repertoires were used to assign the CD4 or CD8 phenotype of responding clones. TCRdb took the public reads, trimmed them with fastp at Q25, ran MiXCR for clone calling and kept in-frame beta chains. One record per CDR3 amino acid sequence lists the most common genes and DNA. TCRdb, not the authors, supplied the V and J calls. Counted in this sample were about 81,000 distinct CDR3 sequences; around 27% of them appeared once. Roughly 39% of the sample is held by the ten biggest clonotypes.

For this clonotype: What this receptor recognizes is not known. No much larger clone exists at a distance of one base, and base qualities are not known.

The germline V gene specifies KGHSH as CDR1 and LQKENI as CDR2. V loses 3 bases, J loses 3 bases, and the germline ends lie 10 bases apart. The CDR3 starts with the cysteine, ends with the phenylalanine, and has 14 residues. Just the 42-base CDR3 DNA is kept, in frame starting at base 1. The sequenced sample was PBMCs or a T cell subset sorted from them (not recorded which). In this chain, TRBV18 is recombined with TRBJ2-3, with TRBD1 as a weak D call on 6 bases. The TCR originated in a man younger than 30 who had mild COVID-19 (a few samples of this study predate the infection). The sample titles of this study are shuffled in the database, so cell type and time point are left out; the donor was told from shared clones. This receptor carries the CDR3 CASSPPGQTDTQYF. The base sequence is TGTGCCAGCTCACCCCCAGGACAGACAGATACGCAGTATTTT.